Listed below are T cell receptor beta chains from one sample, sequenced in a study of beta chain features in type 1 diabetes. Repertoires were generated with immunoSEQ multiplex PCR, while TCRdb's copy carries only in-frame clones and drops some. The table lists 600,000 to 700,000 clones, 9.5% to 15% of them singletons. The sample consisted of naive CD4+ T cells from blood. The source is a man younger than 45 with type 1 diabetes. CDR3s include the opening cysteine and the closing phenylalanine or tryptophan. D genes are given only for firm matches. Size values are once, few and many counts, or a class for expanded clones, and some rows have none.

D: -
size: -
J: TRBJ2-2
V: TRBV5-1
CDR3: CASSLGPRGQGNTGELFF
DNA: TGCGCCAGCAGCTTGGGGCCGCGTGGCCAGGGGAACACCGGGGAGCTGTTTTTT

D: -
size: few
J: TRBJ1-2
V: TRBV21-1
CDR3: CASSKNQGYYGYTF
DNA: TGTGCCAGCAGCAAAAATCAGGGTTACTATGGCTACACCTTC

D: -
size: -
J: TRBJ1-2
V: TRBV29-1
CDR3: CSVVANYGYTF
DNA: TGCAGCGTTGTCGCTAACTATGGCTACACCTTC

D: -
size: once
J: TRBJ2-7
V: TRBV5-4
CDR3: CASSLGRTAYEQYF
DNA: TGTGCCAGCAGCTTAGGAAGGACAGCCTACGAGCAGTACTTC

D: -
size: -
J: TRBJ2-5
V: TRBV18
CDR3: CASSPEMANQETQYF
DNA: TGTGCCAGCTCACCAGAGATGGCCAATCAAGAGACCCAGTACTTC

D: -
size: -
J: TRBJ1-2
V: TRBV6-1
CDR3: CASSAGYEGNYGYTF
DNA: TGTGCCAGCAGCGCGGGATACGAGGGTAACTATGGCTACACCTTC

D: -
size: -
J: TRBJ1-1
V: TRBV5-1
CDR3: CASTLNTEAFF
DNA: TGCGCCAGCACATTGAACACTGAAGCTTTCTTT

D: TRBD1
size: few
J: TRBJ2-2
V: TRBV30
CDR3: CAWSHWRTGNTGELFF
DNA: TGTGCCTGGAGTCATTGGCGGACAGGGAACACCGGGGAGCTGTTTTTT

D: TRBD1
size: -
J: TRBJ1-2
V: TRBV18
CDR3: CASSLTGGSGYTF
DNA: TGTGCCAGCTCACTGACAGGGGGCAGTGGCTACACCTTC

D: -
size: -
J: TRBJ1-3
V: TRBV4-2
CDR3: CASSQDWGSGNTIYF
DNA: TGTGCCAGCAGCCAAGATTGGGGCTCTGGAAACACCATATATTTT

D: TRBD2
size: few
J: TRBJ2-5
V: TRBV9
CDR3: CASSVASGTALRETQYF
DNA: TGTGCCAGCAGCGTAGCTAGCGGGACAGCCTTGCGGGAGACCCAGTACTTC

D: -
size: few
J: TRBJ1-3
V: TRBV2
CDR3: CASSEVEGRGGNTIYF
DNA: TGTGCCAGCAGTGAAGTTGAGGGCCGAGGTGGAAACACCATATATTTT

D: -
size: once
J: TRBJ1-2
V: TRBV10-3
CDR3: CAIRPGQGANYGYTF
DNA: TGTGCCATCAGGCCTGGGCAGGGAGCTAACTATGGCTACACCTTC

D: -
size: -
J: TRBJ2-7
V: TRBV25-1
CDR3: CASSGLTGDYEQYF
DNA: TGTGCCAGCAGTGGGCTAACCGGGGACTACGAGCAGTACTTC

D: -
size: -
J: TRBJ2-3
V: TRBV5-4
CDR3: CASTGGGTSDTQYF
DNA: TGTGCCAGCACCGGAGGGGGAACGTCAGATACGCAGTATTTT

D: -
size: few
J: TRBJ2-3
V: TRBV9
CDR3: CASSPTGSTDTQYF
DNA: TGTGCCAGCAGCCCGACTGGTAGCACAGATACGCAGTATTTT

D: -
size: -
J: TRBJ2-3
V: TRBV20-1
CDR3: CSALLASTQYF
DNA: TGCAGTGCTCTTCTTGCGAGTACGCAGTATTTT

D: -
size: -
J: TRBJ2-4
V: TRBV5-1
CDR3: CASSPPGWGKNIQYF
DNA: TGCGCCAGCAGCCCCCCTGGGTGGGGCAAAAACATTCAGTACTTC

D: -
size: -
J: TRBJ1-2
V: TRBV7-9
CDR3: CASSPGTDYGYTF
DNA: TGTGCCAGCAGCCCCGGGACCGATTATGGCTACACCTTC

D: TRBD2
size: few
J: TRBJ2-5
V: TRBV14
CDR3: CASSPAGGSQETQYF
DNA: TGTGCCAGCAGCCCGGCGGGAGGCAGCCAAGAGACCCAGTACTTC

D: -
size: -
J: TRBJ1-2
V: TRBV29-1
CDR3: CSVELHNYGYTF
DNA: TGCAGCGTGGAACTTCATAATTATGGCTACACCTTC

D: -
size: -
J: TRBJ1-5
V: TRBV12-5
CDR3: CASVPGAGNGNQPQHF
DNA: TGTGCTAGTGTCCCCGGAGCGGGAAACGGCAATCAGCCCCAGCATTTT

D: -
size: -
J: TRBJ1-1
V: TRBV4-1
CDR3: CASSLGPMNTEAFF
DNA: TGCGCCAGCAGCCTTGGACCTATGAACACTGAAGCTTTCTTT

D: -
size: few
J: TRBJ1-6
V: TRBV4-3
CDR3: CASSQGWGRGIPLHF
DNA: TGCGCCAGCAGCCAAGGTTGGGGAAGGGGGATACCCCTCCACTTT

D: TRBD1
size: few
J: TRBJ1-2
V: TRBV28
CDR3: CASRRGQVANYGYTF
DNA: TGTGCCAGCAGGCGCGGACAGGTCGCTAACTATGGCTACACCTTC

D: -
size: few
J: TRBJ2-2
V: TRBV10-3
CDR3: CAISESRGTNTGELFF
DNA: TGTGCCATCAGTGAGTCAAGGGGGACTAACACCGGGGAGCTGTTTTTT

D: -
size: few
J: TRBJ1-2
V: TRBV7-9
CDR3: CASSPQVSGSAGSDYGYTF
DNA: TGTGCCAGCAGCCCACAAGTCTCAGGGAGCGCGGGGTCCGACTATGGCTACACCTTC

D: -
size: -
J: TRBJ2-7
V: TRBV28
CDR3: CASRVGFSYEQYF
DNA: TGTGCCAGCAGGGTGGGGTTCTCCTACGAGCAGTACTTC

D: TRBD1
size: -
J: TRBJ2-3
V: TRBV6-1
CDR3: CASSEGTGADTQYF
DNA: TGTGCCAGCAGTGAAGGGACAGGAGCAGATACGCAGTATTTT

D: -
size: -
J: TRBJ2-3
V: TRBV13
CDR3: CASSLARRLVADSTDTQYF
DNA: TGTGCCAGCAGCTTAGCGCGTCGACTAGTAGCGGACAGCACAGATACGCAGTATTTT

D: -
size: few
J: TRBJ2-3
V: TRBV6-5
CDR3: CASSLQDTQYF
DNA: TGTGCCAGCAGTTTACAGGATACGCAGTATTTT

D: -
size: many
J: TRBJ2-1
V: TRBV14
CDR3: CASSPRKSSYNEQFF
DNA: TGTGCCAGCAGCCCTCGGAAGAGCTCCTACAATGAGCAGTTCTTC

D: -
size: -
J: TRBJ1-2
V: TRBV28
CDR3: CASSTTHRGYTF
DNA: TGTGCCAGCAGCACTACCCACAGGGGCTACACCTTC

D: -
size: -
J: TRBJ1-1
V: TRBV5-1
CDR3: CASSLDGLNTEAFF
DNA: TGCGCCAGCAGCTTGGACGGTTTGAACACTGAAGCTTTCTTT

D: -
size: -
J: TRBJ1-6
V: TRBV6-5
CDR3: CASTTANSPLHF
DNA: TGTGCCAGTACAACAGCCAATTCACCCCTCCACTTT

D: -
size: few
J: TRBJ1-1
V: TRBV10-3
CDR3: CAISERLDTEAFF
DNA: TGTGCCATCAGTGAACGGCTAGACACTGAAGCTTTCTTT